The rows below give T cell receptor beta chains drawn from one sample of a study of cytomegalovirus exposure and HLA in healthy donors. The repertoire was sequenced with immunoSEQ multiplex PCR; TCRdb's copy has only in-frame clones and lacks some. The table records under 150,000 clones, roughly four fifths of them present only once. Sequencing was performed on PBMCs. The receptors stem from a man aged 35-49 years in good health and CMV-seropositive. The conserved cysteine and the conserved F or W are not part of the CDR3 here.

CDR3,length,V,J
ASSLDRGGTEAF,12,TRBV14,TRBJ1-1
ASSLGGIPSYEQY,13,TRBV28,.
ASTIGQGSAYEQY,13,TRBV28,TRBJ2-7
ASSTDREANYGYT,13,TRBV19,TRBJ1-2
ASSTLAGTDTQY,12,TRBV5-1,TRBJ2-3
ATSGWALNQETQY,13,TRBV19,TRBJ2-5
ASSAQGSSQPQH,12,TRBV19,TRBJ1-5
ASSQGSDGSSGGNTIY,16,TRBV4-3,TRBJ1-3
ASSLGSNTEAF,11,TRBV5-1,TRBJ1-1
ASSLSSGTSGRNEQF,15,TRBV11-1,TRBJ2-1
ASSKGAYSYEQY,12,TRBV19,TRBJ2-7
ASSLVSGDYEQY,12,TRBV5-1,TRBJ2-7
ASSVGSQGIGTDTQY,15,TRBV2,TRBJ2-3
AISDFPGQGPDGYT,14,TRBV6-1,TRBJ1-2
ASGRAGGYEQY,11,TRBV27,TRBJ2-7
ASRADPGQMNTEAF,14,TRBV11-2,TRBJ1-1
ASSSPDGGDGELF,13,TRBV11-3,TRBJ2-2
ASSHSQNQPQH,11,TRBV7-9,TRBJ1-5
ASSPQESNYGYT,12,TRBV18,TRBJ1-2
ASSSTGSYGYT,11,TRBV28,TRBJ1-2
SVWTSGGENIQY,12,TRBV29-1,TRBJ2-4
ASSLMTGGTNEQF,13,TRBV5-1,TRBJ2-1
ASSEAGGGGTEAF,13,TRBV4-1,TRBJ1-1
AWSVRPSGIYEQY,13,TRBV30,TRBJ2-7
ASSTGTGTGANVLT,14,TRBV19,TRBJ2-6
ACGQTSETQY,10,TRBV28,TRBJ2-5
AISDPGQGINIQY,13,TRBV10-3,TRBJ2-4
ASSTGTSWSSYEQY,14,TRBV7-2,TRBJ2-7
ASSESGHSNQPQH,13,TRBV6-1,TRBJ1-5
ASSDREPINEQY,12,TRBV27,TRBJ2-7
AWSDPLRVNTEAF,13,TRBV30,TRBJ1-1
ASSPGGTGSADTQY,14,TRBV5-1,TRBJ2-3
ASSAGRGNSYNEQF,14,TRBV2,TRBJ2-1
ASSRTPTSTDTQY,13,TRBV6-1,TRBJ2-3
ASSLFIFGQGGNEQF,15,TRBV28,TRBJ2-1
ASSPTTGGGSPLH,13,TRBV18,TRBJ1-6
ASSLQGEVYEQY,12,TRBV7-6,TRBJ2-7
ASSLGTGTEGYT,12,TRBV7-8,TRBJ1-2
ASSETHTSHKY,11,TRBV2,TRBJ2-4
ATMAGFSGANVLT,13,TRBV15,TRBJ2-6
ASTDGGNRGGEAF,13,TRBV19,TRBJ1-1
ASSSGLAGAEQF,12,TRBV7-6,TRBJ2-1
ASSQGFGESNQPQH,14,TRBV4-3,TRBJ1-5
ASSISTGGYSNQPQH,15,TRBV19,TRBJ1-5
ASSPWTGDALDTEAF,15,TRBV18,TRBJ1-1
ASSGLAGETQY,11,TRBV2,TRBJ2-5
AWRHAGAHEQF,11,TRBV30,TRBJ2-1
ASAKKSGATGNTIY,14,TRBV15,TRBJ1-3
ASNEGSSYNEQF,12,TRBV5-1,TRBJ2-1
ASSLSGIYEQY,11,TRBV5-1,TRBJ2-7
ASSVVGGLAGIWGEQF,16,TRBV9,TRBJ2-1
ACLGGLAGGPREQF,14,TRBV30,TRBJ2-1
ASSPGTSGYNEQF,13,TRBV4-3,TRBJ2-1
ATSVSAGGTDTQY,13,TRBV15,TRBJ2-3
ASSSPRHTDTQY,12,TRBV19,TRBJ2-3
ASSDGGRPVNIQY,13,TRBV2,TRBJ2-4
ASSQPSGSADTQY,13,TRBV5-1,TRBJ2-3
ATSRVRSTVAGSETQY,16,TRBV15,TRBJ2-5
ASSTSGIMYNEQF,13,TRBV5-1,TRBJ2-1